Listed here is a single T cell receptor beta chain. Its antigen remains unknown. The CDR3 length is 16 residues. Trimming removed 6 bases at V and 6 bases at J, with 22 bases between. Germline V gene data show CDR1 as MDHEN and CDR2 as SYDVKM. Those who donated, Caucasian adults without exception, all lived in Nashville, Tennessee. The entry originates in a study of shared clonotypes between healthy human individuals. Points from the study as a whole: Only blood underwent sampling, and tissue repertoires likely differ.

Some clones are missing from TCRdb's copy, which holds only in-frame ones; the method was immunoSEQ multiplex PCR. The sample shows about half a million clones, less than 85% of them seen only once. The specimen was PBMCs. V and J are TRBV28 and TRBJ2-3, with D tentatively TRBD2 (6 bases). The clonotype comes from a woman aged 40 to 55 in good health. Some clones in this sample may be carry-over from other donors' samples. CDR3 amino acids: CASSPLDSPGGDTQYF. The CDR3 DNA reads as TGTGCCAGCAGCCCCCTTGACTCCCCCGGAGGGGATACGCAGTATTTT.